Shown below are 8 T cell receptor beta chains from a single sample sequenced in a study of brain T cells in children with intractable seizures. TCRdb's copy holds only in-frame clones and misses some; the assay was immunoSEQ multiplex PCR. The sample has 300,000 to 400,000 clones; about 94% are singletons. Sample time point: blood from clinic visit 5 months post-surgery; TSC patient then seizure free. Sample: peripheral blood, taken about 5 months after surgery. The source is a boy under two years old with tuberous sclerosis and intractable seizures.

The chain links TRBV6-6 to TRBJ1-1; D gene uncertain. The CDR3 length is 16 residues. Trimming removed 0 bases at V and 2 bases at J, with 13 bases between. Germline lookup yields CDR1 MNHNY and CDR2 SVGAGI (reference sequence). The CDR3 sequence: CASSYSNPGLNTEAFF. CDR3 DNA sequence: TGTGCCAGCAGTTACTCGAACCCAGGACTAAACACTGAAGCTTTCTTT.

V and J are TRBV12-3 or TRBV12-4 and TRBJ2-1, with D unclear. The length of the CDR3 is 12 residues. The V and J ends lost 5 bases and 8 bases respectively, with 10 bases between them. As DNA, the CDR3 is TGTGCCAGCAGTCCCGGTATCTATGAGCAGTTCTTC. It yields the protein CASSPGIYEQFF.

The table lists this clone with a count of one. The V call is TRBV11-2, the J call TRBJ1-1, with 8 bases aligning to TRBD1. V lost 1 base to trimming and J lost 5 bases; unmatched junction nucleotides: 6. The germline gives CDR1 SGHAT, CDR2 FQNNGV. CDR3 size: 15 residues. CDR3 region: CASSLVTGGGTEAFF. CDR3 sequence (DNA): TGTGCCAGCAGCTTAGTAACAGGGGGGGGGACTGAAGCTTTCTTT.

CDR3 sequence reads: CASTYGGSYSNQPQHF. CDR3 nucleotide sequence: TGTGCCAGTACGTATGGGGGGTCATATAGCAATCAGCCCCAGCATTTT. The V gene is TRBV19, the J gene TRBJ1-5, with D perhaps TRBD1 (5 bases). This CDR3 spans 16 amino acids. V was clipped by 7 bases and J by 0 bases, with 16 bases between them. Germline V gene lookup returns CDR1 LNHDA and CDR2 SQIVND (reference sequence).

In nucleotides, the CDR3 is TGTGCCAGCAGATATGGTACGACTAGCGGAAGCACAGATACGCAGTATTTT. Translating gives CASRYGTTSGSTDTQYF. The chain combines TRBV7-2 with TRBJ2-3, with TRBD2 matching over 9 bases. Per germline, CDR1 SGHTA and CDR2 FQGNSA. This CDR3 has 17 residues. With V trimmed by 6 bases and J by 0 bases, 10 bases remained unmatched.

The V call is TRBV25-1, the J call TRBJ1-2; 8 bases are shared with TRBD1. V was clipped by 6 bases and J by 6 bases; unmatched bases: 6. The CDR3 extends over 13 amino acids. Per germline, CDR1 MGHDK and CDR2 SYGVNS. CDR3 sequence reads: CASRTGGSDGYTF. The CDR3 DNA is TGTGCCAGCAGAACAGGGGGATCGGATGGCTACACCTTC.

CDR3 sequence reads: CASSLVLSYFPGTDTQYF. The CDR3 DNA reads TGTGCCAGCAGCTTAGTCCTCTCTTATTTCCCCGGCACAGATACGCAGTATTTT. V and J are TRBV13 and TRBJ2-3; D remains unclear. CDR3 length equals 18 residues. The V gene lost 1 base and the J gene lost 1 base, with 18 bases spanning the gap. Germline CDR1 reads PRHDT; CDR2 reads FYEKMQ (reference sequence). Filled out from reference TRBV13 and TRBJ2-3, the complete variable domain reads AAGVIQSPRHLIKEKRETATLKCYPIPRHDTVYWYQQGPGQDPQFLISFYEKMQSDKGSIPDRFSAQQFSDYHSELNMSSLELGDSALYFCASSLVLSYFPGTDTQYFGPGTRLTVL.

The chain joins TRBV15 to TRBJ1-2; 7 nucleotides align to TRBD1. CDR1 LNHNV and CDR2 YYDKDF come from the germline V gene (reference sequence). V lost 2 bases and J lost 8; bases outside the gene matches: 8. The CDR3 consists of 14 residues. This chain's CDR3 is CATSRSLTGRGYTF. DNA of the CDR3: TGTGCCACCAGCAGATCGTTGACAGGGCGCGGCTACACCTTC.